This T cell receptor beta chain was sequenced for a study of blood T cell repertoires in COVID-19 (dated by TCRdb to the early 2020s). For the study in its entirety: Samples covering the acute and convalescent phases of COVID-19 were provided by collaborators in the United States, Italy and Spain. Deeply sampled blood TCRbeta repertoires from subjects exposed to, actively infected with, or recovered from COVID-19 were included in the dataset. The samples were drawn from two sources: the first 160 participants of the ongoing ImmuneRACE study, and 1,254 subjects contributed by 6 global collaborators. A de-identified subject ID, COVID-19 status, age in years and sex were almost always included in the sample metadata. Where available, HLA class I and class II types were obtained from metadata supplied by the sample provider rather than from assay-based typing. The material from the prospective study consisted of cDNA or gDNA derived from T cells, B-cell-depleted T cells, or PBMCs. The repertoires were released in a freely available public database intended as a resource for research on the immune response to SARS-CoV-2.

What the research found in general, with its limitations: Clinical and demographic metadata were provided uncurated, with the amount varying by source and participant.

The immunoSEQ Assay, a bias-controlled multiplex PCR, was used to amplify TCRbeta CDR3 regions from genomic DNA. The source study handled its data this way. The number of nucleated cells in each sample was estimated from the amplification of reference gene primers within the assay. To quantify the absolute abundance of each unique TCRbeta CDR3 rearrangement, sequence reads were collapsed and filtered. For each sample, productive Simpson clonality was calculated as the square root of Simpson's diversity index across productive rearrangements. TCRdb limited this immuneACCESS table to in-frame rearrangements with V and J called. A share of clones is missing; checked studies link under half to unresolved V genes, and the rest is unexplained. V and J calls and clone size follow that table, whereas D and trimming were derived from the DNA. The sample has some 100,000 clones on record, roughly 83% of them singletons. 25% of the sample belongs to the ten largest clones.

The collaborating institutions used their own protocols to collect whole blood in K2EDTA tubes. For TCRbeta analysis, collaborators shipped samples in one of three forms: frozen whole blood, isolated PBMCs, or DNA extracted from either of those sample types. About this clone itself: The antigen it recognizes is unknown. No base qualities exist here, and no much larger clone lies one base off it.

The sequence derives from a human donor in a cohort sampled during active COVID-19. Source material: peripheral blood.

The DNA sequence is given as TGTGCCAGCAGTTATGGGGGGGGAATCTATGGCTACACCTTC. The resulting protein is CASSYGGGIYGYTF. This chain joins TRBV6-5 to TRBJ1-2; TRBD1 is possibly the D segment (5 matching bases). Taken from the germline V gene, the CDR1 and CDR2 loops are MNHEY and SVGAGI. The CDR3 contains 14 residues, cysteine and phenylalanine counted. The only DNA kept is the CDR3, 42 bases in frame from the first base. V gives up 3 bases and J gives up 4 bases, and the segment between their germline ends measures 12 bases.